What follows is one TCR beta chain and its context. This could be a read error, since a much larger clone is one nucleotide away. The data derive from a study of T cell repertoires in cytomegalovirus infection. TCRdb reanalysed the reads using MiXCR and keeps one entry per CDR3 protein. The sample contains 76,000 or so distinct CDR3 sequences, 3% to 4.5% of which appear only once. The clonotype comes from a human donor in good health (CMV status not recorded). Some clones in this sample may be carry-over from other donors' samples. Sequencing input: PBMCs.

The CDR3: CANSYGPNEQFF. The CDR3 DNA sequence: TGTGCCAACAGTTACGGGCCCAATGAGCAGTTCTTC. The chain has TRBV6-2 or TRBV6-3 and TRBJ2-1; D not certain. The germline V gene has CDR1 MNHEY and CDR2 SVGEGT. This CDR3 has 12 residues.